This T cell receptor beta chain was retrieved from a study of blood T cell repertoires in COVID-19. V lost 0 bases, J lost 3 bases, and 5 bases stayed unmatched. Germline CDR1 reads LNHDA; CDR2 reads SQIVND (reference sequence). The CDR3 covers 15 residues. In the authors' workflow: The assay estimated nucleated cells by amplifying reference gene primers. Measured with immunoSEQ multiplex PCR; TCRdb has only the in-frame clones, and not every one. Clonal size and the V and J genes are those of that table, whereas D and trimming came from the DNA. The repertoire holds about 210,000 clones, with around 81% as singletons.

The chain combines TRBV19 with TRBJ2-7, with TRBD1 matching over 7 bases. The receptor's source is a woman aged 65 to 85 with acute or convalescent COVID-19. Sequencing used peripheral blood. The CDR3 nucleotides read TGTGCCAGTAGTATAGATCGGGACAGAGTCTACGAGCAGTACTTC. Translation: CASSIDRDRVYEQYF.